In this sample, the clone carrying this T cell receptor beta chain turned up many times. No antigen is known for it. Looked up from germline, CDR1 is SQVTM and CDR2 is ANQGSEA. The V gene lost 3 bases and the J gene lost 4 bases, with 4 bases spanning the gap. CDR3 length: 11 amino acids. The sample belongs to a study of response to subunit inactivated influenza vaccine. General study results and limits: T cells newly recruited by each seasonal influenza vaccination are few, the authors suggested.

Using its own MiXCR run on the RT-PCR reads, TCRdb lists one record per CDR3 protein. The table records 150,000 to 200,000 distinct CDR3 sequences, around 12% of them present only once. These data were also reused for a study on T cells expressing NK-cell markers. Turning to that study: Making the TCR beta cDNA relied on 5'RACE template switching with UMIs. Researchers got TCR beta repertoires out of sorted CD3+CD56+NKG2C+, CD3+CD56+NKG2C- and CD3+CD56-NKG2C+ T cells. Several of the donors also had these clonotypes leading their CD3+CD56-NKG2C+ fraction. No clear determination of HCMV specificity was made for expanded NKG2C+ T cell clones.

The gene calls are TRBV29-1 and TRBJ2-1; D uncertain. The sequence derives from a man in his forties or fifties who received an inactivated influenza vaccine. The sequences come from CD8+ T cells sorted from PBMCs, collected about 11 days after vaccination. In DNA, the CDR3 is TGCAGCGTTGAGTCTTACAATGAGCAGTTCTTC. Amino acids: CSVESYNEQFF.